This T cell receptor (beta chain) stems from a study of T-cell reconstitution after alpha-beta-depleted transplantation in children. Study-level points and caveats: By about two months after transplant, alpha-beta T cells reportedly arose from several hundred graft clones that had expanded. The high TCRbeta diversity at day 60 in some patients came from surviving recipient T cells and thymic progenitors. Diversity and T-cell counts at one year after transplant derived mostly from new T cells.

Note on this clonotype: What it binds is not known.

Looked up from germline, CDR1 is SGHRS and CDR2 is YFSETQ. The CDR3 spans 14 residues. Trimming cost V 4 bases and J 4 bases, with 15 bases left between them. Unique molecular identifiers were incorporated when the TCRbeta library was constructed. TCRdb reprocessed the PCR reads via MiXCR and lists one record per CDR3 protein. In the table there are fewer than 500,000 distinct CDR3 sequences, around two fifths of which are singletons. The clonotype originates from a girl between 2 and 10 years old with aplastic anemia, due to receive a stem cell transplant. This specimen consisted of PBMCs, obtained before TCRalphabeta/CD19-depleted stem cell transplant. The chain couples TRBV5-1 to TRBJ2-7; D is possibly TRBD1 or TRBD2 (5 bases each). The CDR3 protein is CASSMGDPHYEQYF. DNA of the CDR3: TGCGCCAGCAGCATGGGGGACCCACATTACGAGCAGTACTTC. The complete variable domain, with remaining parts taken from reference TRBV5-1 and TRBJ2-7, reads KAGVTQTPRYLIKTRGQQVTLSCSPISGHRSVSWYQQTPGQGLQFLFEYFSETQRNKGNFPGRFSGRQFSNSRSEMNVSTLELGDSALYLCASSMGDPHYEQYFGPGTRLTVT.